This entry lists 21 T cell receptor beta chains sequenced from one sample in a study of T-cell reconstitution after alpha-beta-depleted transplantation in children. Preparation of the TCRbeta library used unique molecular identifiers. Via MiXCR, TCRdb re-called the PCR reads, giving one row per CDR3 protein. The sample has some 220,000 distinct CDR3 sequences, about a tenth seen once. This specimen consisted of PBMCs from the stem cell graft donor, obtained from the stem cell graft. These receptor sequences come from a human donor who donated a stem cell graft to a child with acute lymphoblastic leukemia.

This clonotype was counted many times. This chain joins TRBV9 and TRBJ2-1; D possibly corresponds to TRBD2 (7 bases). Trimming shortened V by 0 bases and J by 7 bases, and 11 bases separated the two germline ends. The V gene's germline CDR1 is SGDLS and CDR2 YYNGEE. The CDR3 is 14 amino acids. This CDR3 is CASSVAGGRNEQFF. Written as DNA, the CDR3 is TGTGCCAGCAGCGTAGCGGGGGGCAGAAATGAGCAGTTCTTC.

Here the CDR3 reads CASSPSRDRGLGYTF. The CDR3 region has the DNA TGTGCCAGCAGCCCCAGCCGGGACAGGGGGCTTGGCTACACCTTC. This sequence joins TRBV7-2 and TRBJ1-2; 12 bases are a match to TRBD1. V lost 5 bases and J lost 7; bases outside the gene matches: 8. From germline, CDR1 is SGHTA and CDR2 FQGNSA. The CDR3 contains 15 residues.

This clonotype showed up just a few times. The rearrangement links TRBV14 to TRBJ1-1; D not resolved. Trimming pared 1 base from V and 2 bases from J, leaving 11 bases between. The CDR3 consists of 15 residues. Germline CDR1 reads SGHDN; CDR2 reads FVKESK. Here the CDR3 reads CASSQVGGRNTEAFF. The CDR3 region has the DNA TGTGCCAGCAGCCAAGTAGGCGGGAGAAACACTGAAGCTTTCTTT.

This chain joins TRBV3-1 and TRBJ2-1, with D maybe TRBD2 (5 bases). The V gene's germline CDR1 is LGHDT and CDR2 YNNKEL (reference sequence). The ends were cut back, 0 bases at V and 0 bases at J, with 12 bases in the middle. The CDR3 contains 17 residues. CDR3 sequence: CASSQEVDSSSYNEQFF. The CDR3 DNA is TGTGCCAGCAGCCAAGAGGTGGACTCCAGCTCCTACAATGAGCAGTTCTTC.

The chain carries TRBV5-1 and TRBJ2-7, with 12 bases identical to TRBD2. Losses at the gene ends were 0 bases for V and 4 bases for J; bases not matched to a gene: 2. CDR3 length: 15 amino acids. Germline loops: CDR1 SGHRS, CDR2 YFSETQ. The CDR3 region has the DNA TGCGCCAGCAGCTTGGAGACTAGCGGGGGTTACGAGCAGTACTTC. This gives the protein CASSLETSGGYEQYF.

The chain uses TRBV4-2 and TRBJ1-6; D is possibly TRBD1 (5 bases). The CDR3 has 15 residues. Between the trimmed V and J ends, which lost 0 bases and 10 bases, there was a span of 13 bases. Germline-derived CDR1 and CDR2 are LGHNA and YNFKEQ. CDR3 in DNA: TGTGCCAGCAGCCAAGAGGGCGGGGGACGGTCACCCCTCCACTTT. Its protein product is CASSQEGGGRSPLHF.

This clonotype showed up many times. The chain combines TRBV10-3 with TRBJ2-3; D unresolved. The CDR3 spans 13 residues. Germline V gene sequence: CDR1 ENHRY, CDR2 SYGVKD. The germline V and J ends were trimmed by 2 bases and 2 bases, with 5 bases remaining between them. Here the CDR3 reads CAISEAVTDTQYF. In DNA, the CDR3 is TGTGCCATCAGTGAGGCAGTCACAGATACGCAGTATTTT.

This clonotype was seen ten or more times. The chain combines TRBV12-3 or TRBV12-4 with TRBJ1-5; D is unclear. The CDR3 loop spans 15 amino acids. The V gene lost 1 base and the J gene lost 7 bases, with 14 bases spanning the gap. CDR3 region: CASSLEVGSSQPQHF. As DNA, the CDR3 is TGTGCCAGCAGTTTAGAGGTAGGGAGTTCCCAGCCCCAGCATTTT.

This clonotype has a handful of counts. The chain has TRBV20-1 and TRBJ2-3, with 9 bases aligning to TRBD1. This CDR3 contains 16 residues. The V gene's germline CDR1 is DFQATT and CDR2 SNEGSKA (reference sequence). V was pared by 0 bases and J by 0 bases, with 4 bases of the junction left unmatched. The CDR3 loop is CSARDPGTGSTDTQYF. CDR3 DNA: TGCAGTGCTAGAGATCCGGGGACAGGGAGCACAGATACGCAGTATTTT.

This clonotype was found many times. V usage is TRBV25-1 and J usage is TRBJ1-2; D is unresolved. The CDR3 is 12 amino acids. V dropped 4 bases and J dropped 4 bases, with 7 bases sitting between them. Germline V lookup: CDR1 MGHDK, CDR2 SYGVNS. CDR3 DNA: TGTGCCAGCAGTGTTTCAGCCTATGGCTACACCTTC. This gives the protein CASSVSAYGYTF.

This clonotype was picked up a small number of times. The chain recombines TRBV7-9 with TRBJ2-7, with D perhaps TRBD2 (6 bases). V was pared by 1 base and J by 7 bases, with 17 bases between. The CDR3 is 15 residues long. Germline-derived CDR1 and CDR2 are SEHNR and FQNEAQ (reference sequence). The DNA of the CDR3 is TGTGCCAGCAGCTTAGGCGACGGTGCGGGGAGGGAGCAGTACTTC. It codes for CASSLGDGAGREQYF.

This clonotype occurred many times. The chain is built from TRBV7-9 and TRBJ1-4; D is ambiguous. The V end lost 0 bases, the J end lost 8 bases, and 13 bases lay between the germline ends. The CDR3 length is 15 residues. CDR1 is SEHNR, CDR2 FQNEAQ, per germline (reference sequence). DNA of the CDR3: TGTGCCAGCAGCTTAGCGTCTGGTGCTAGAGAAAAACTGTTTTTT. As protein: CASSLASGAREKLFF. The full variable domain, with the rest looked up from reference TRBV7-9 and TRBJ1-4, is DTGVSQNPRHKITKRGQNVTFRCDPISEHNRLYWYRQTLGQGPEFLTYFQNEAQLEKSRLLSDRFSAERPKGSFSTLEIQRTEQGDSAMYLCASSLASGAREKLFFGSGTQLSVL.

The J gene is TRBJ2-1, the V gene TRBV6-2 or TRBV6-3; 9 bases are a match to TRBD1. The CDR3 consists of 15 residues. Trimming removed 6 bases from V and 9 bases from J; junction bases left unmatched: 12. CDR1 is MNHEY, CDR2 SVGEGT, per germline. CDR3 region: CASRSSRTGVGEQFF. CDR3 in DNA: TGTGCCAGCAGATCCTCTCGGACAGGGGTGGGTGAGCAGTTCTTC.

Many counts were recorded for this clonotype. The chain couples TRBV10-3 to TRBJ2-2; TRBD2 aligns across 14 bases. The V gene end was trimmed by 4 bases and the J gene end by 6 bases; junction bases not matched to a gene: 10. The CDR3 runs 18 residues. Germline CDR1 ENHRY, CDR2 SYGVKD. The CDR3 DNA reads TGTGCCATCAGTGCGACTAGCGGGGGGGCCACGTTGGCCGGGGAGCTGTTTTTT. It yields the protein CAISATSGGATLAGELFF.

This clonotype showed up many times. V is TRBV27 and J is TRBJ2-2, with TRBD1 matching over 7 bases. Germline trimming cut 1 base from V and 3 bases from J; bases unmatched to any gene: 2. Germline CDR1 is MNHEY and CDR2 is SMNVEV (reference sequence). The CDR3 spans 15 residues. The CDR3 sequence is CASSLYRGHTGELFF. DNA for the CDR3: TGTGCCAGCAGTTTATACAGGGGTCACACCGGGGAGCTGTTTTTT.

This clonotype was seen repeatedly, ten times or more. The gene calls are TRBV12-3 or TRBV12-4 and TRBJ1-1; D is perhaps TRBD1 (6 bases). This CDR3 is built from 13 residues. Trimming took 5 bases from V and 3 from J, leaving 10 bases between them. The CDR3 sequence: CASSKQGDTEAFF. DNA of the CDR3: TGTGCCAGCAGTAAACAGGGAGACACTGAAGCTTTCTTT.

CDR3 residues: CASSLLRGYNEQFF. The CDR3 DNA follows: TGTGCCAGCAGCTTGTTGCGGGGATACAATGAGCAGTTCTTC. This chain links TRBV5-6 with TRBJ2-1; perhaps TRBD2 as D (6 bases). The germline CDR1 and CDR2 sequences are SGHDT and YYEEEE. CDR3 length equals 14 residues. V lost 1 base, J lost 4 bases, and 9 bases lay in between.

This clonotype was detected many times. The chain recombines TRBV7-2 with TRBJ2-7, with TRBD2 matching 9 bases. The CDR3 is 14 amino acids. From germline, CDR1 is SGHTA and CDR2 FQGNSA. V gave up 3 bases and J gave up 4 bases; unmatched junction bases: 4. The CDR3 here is CASSLASGAYEQYF. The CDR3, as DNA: TGTGCCAGCAGCTTGGCTAGCGGGGCGTACGAGCAGTACTTC.

In DNA, the CDR3 is TGTGCCAGCAGTCGGACAGGGGGGGACACTGAAGCTTTCTTT. Amino acids: CASSRTGGDTEAFF. The J gene is TRBJ1-1, the V gene TRBV12-3 or TRBV12-4, with 10 positions matching TRBD1. V was pared by 5 bases and J by 3 bases, with 3 bases of the junction left unmatched. This CDR3 spans 14 amino acids.

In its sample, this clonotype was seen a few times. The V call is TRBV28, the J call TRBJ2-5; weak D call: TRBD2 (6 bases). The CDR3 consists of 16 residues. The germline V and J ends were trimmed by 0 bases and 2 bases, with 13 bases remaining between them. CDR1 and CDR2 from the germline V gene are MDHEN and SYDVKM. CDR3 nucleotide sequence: TGTGCCAGCAGTTTATGGGGGACTCGATCTCAAGAGACCCAGTACTTC. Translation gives CASSLWGTRSQETQYF.

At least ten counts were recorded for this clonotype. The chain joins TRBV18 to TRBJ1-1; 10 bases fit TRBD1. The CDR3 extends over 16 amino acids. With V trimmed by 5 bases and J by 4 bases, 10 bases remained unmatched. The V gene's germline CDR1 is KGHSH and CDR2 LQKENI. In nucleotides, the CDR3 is TGTGCCAGCTCAAAGGAAAGGACAGGGGGAAGCACTGAAGCTTTCTTT. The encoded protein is CASSKERTGGSTEAFF. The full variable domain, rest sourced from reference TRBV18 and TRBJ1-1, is NAGVMQNPRHLVRRRGQEARLRCSPMKGHSHVYWYRQLPEEGLKFMVYLQKENIIDESGMPKERFSAEFPKEGPSILRIQQVVRGDSAAYFCASSKERTGGSTEAFFGQGTRLTVV.